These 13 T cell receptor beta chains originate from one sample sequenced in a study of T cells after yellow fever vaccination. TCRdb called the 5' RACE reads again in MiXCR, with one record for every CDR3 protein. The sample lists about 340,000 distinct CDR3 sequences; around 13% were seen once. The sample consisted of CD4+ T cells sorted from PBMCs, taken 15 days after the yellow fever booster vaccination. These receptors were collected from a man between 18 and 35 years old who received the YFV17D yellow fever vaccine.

The CDR3 sequence: CASSQVGGRLPQETQYF. In nucleotides, the CDR3 is TGTGCCAGCAGCCAAGTAGGGGGGCGTTTGCCCCAAGAGACCCAGTACTTC. This rearrangement joins TRBV4-2 to TRBJ2-5, with D perhaps TRBD1 or TRBD2 (6 bases each). V was clipped by 1 base and J by 1 base, with 16 bases between them. CDR1 and CDR2 from the germline V gene are LGHNA and YNFKEQ. The CDR3 consists of 17 residues.

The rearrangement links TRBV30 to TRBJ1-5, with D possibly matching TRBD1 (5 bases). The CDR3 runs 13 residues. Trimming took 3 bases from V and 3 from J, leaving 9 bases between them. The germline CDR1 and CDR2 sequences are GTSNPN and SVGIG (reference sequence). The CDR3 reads CAWSKGNNQPQHF. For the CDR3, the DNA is TGTGCCTGGAGCAAGGGGAACAATCAGCCCCAGCATTTT.

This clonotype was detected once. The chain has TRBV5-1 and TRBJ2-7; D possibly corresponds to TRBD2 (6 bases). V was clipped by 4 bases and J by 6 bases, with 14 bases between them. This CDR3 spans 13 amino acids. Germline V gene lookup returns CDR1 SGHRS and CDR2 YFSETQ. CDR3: CASSGREVGEQYF. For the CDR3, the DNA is TGCGCCAGCAGCGGCAGGGAGGTGGGCGAGCAGTACTTC.

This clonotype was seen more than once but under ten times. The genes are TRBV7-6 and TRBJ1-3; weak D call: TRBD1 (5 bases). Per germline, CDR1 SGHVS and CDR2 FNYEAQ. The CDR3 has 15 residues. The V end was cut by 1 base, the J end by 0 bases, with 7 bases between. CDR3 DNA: TGTGCCAGCAGCTTAGACGGGGGCTCTGGAAACACCATATATTTT. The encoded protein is CASSLDGGSGNTIYF.

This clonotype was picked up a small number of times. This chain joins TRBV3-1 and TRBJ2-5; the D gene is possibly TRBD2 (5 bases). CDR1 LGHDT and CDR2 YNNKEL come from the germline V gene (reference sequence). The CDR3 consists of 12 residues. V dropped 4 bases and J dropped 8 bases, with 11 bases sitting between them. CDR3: CASSRADLTQYF. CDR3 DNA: TGTGCCAGCAGCCGAGCGGATTTAACCCAGTACTTC.

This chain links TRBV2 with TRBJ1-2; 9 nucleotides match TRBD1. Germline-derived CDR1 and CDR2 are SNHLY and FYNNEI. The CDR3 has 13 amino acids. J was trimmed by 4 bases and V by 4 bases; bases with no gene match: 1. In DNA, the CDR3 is TGTGCCAGCAGTGGGGACAGGGCCTATGGCTACACCTTC. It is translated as CASSGDRAYGYTF.

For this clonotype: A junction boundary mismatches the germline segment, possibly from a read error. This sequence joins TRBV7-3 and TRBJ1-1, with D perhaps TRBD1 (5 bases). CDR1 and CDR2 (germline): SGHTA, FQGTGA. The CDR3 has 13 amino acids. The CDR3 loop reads CASSLTANTEACF. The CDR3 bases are TGTGCCAGCAGCTTGACAGCGAACACTGAAGCTTGCTTT.

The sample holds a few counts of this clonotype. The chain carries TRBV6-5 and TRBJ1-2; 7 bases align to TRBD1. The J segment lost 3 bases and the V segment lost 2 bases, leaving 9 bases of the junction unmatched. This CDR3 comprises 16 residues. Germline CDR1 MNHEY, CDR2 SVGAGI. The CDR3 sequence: CASSYGLRGRDYGYTF. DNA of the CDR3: TGTGCCAGCAGTTACGGGCTTAGGGGGCGAGACTATGGCTACACCTTC.

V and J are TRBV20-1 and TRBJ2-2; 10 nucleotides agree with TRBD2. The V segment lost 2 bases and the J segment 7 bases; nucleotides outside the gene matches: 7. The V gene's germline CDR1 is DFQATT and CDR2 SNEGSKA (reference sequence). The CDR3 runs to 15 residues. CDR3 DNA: TGCAGTGCTAGATCCCCTAGCGGGGGCGGCGGGGAGCTGTTTTTT. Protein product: CSARSPSGGGGELFF.

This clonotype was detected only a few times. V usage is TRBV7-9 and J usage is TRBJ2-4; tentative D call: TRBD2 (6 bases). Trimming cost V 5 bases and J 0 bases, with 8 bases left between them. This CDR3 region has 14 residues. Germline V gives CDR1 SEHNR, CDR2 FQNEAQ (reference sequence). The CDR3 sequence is CASSPREAKNIQYF. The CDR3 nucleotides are TGTGCCAGCAGCCCGCGGGAAGCCAAAAACATTCAGTACTTC.

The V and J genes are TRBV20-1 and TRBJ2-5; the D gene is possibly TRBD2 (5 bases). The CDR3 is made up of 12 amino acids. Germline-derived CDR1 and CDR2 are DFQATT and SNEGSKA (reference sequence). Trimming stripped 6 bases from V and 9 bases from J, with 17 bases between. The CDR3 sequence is CSAISGPGAQYF. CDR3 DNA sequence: TGCAGTGCGATCAGCGGTCCTGGGGCCCAGTACTTC.

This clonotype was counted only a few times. The CDR3 DNA is TGTGCCAGCAGCGGAGGGGTAGGGGGTGAGCAGCCCCAGCATTTT. Its protein is CASSGGVGGEQPQHF. The V and J genes are TRBV5-6 and TRBJ1-5, with D maybe TRBD1 (6 bases). V was trimmed by 4 bases and J by 7 bases, leaving 18 bases between them. Germline V gene data show CDR1 as SGHDT and CDR2 as YYEEEE. The CDR3 covers 15 residues.

The CDR3 loop reads CASSQVRGEKLFF. Written as DNA, the CDR3 is TGTGCCAGCAGCCAAGTTAGAGGTGAAAAACTGTTTTTT. The chain carries TRBV3-1 and TRBJ1-4; D call uncertain. This CDR3 comprises 13 residues. Germline V gene sequence: CDR1 LGHDT, CDR2 YNNKEL (reference sequence). The V gene lost 1 base and the J gene lost 7 bases, with 7 bases spanning the gap.